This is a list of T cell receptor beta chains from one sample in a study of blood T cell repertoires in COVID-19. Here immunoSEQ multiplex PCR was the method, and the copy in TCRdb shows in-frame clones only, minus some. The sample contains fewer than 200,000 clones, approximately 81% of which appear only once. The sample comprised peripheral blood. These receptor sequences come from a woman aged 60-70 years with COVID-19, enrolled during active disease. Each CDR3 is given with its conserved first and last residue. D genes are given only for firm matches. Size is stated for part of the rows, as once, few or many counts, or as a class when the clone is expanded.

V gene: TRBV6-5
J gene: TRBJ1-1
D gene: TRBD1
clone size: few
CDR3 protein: CASSSLEGARTEAFF
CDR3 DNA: TGTGCCAGCAGTTCCCTAGAGGGGGCTCGAACTGAAGCTTTCTTT

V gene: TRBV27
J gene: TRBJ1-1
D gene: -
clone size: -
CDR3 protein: CASSPLPGPMAEAFF
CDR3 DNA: TGTGCCAGCAGTCCCCTTCCGGGTCCGATGGCTGAAGCTTTCTTT

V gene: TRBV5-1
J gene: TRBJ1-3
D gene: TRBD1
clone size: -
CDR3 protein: CASSPWTGAGNTIYF
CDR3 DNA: TGCGCCAGCAGCCCCTGGACAGGGGCTGGAAACACCATATATTTT

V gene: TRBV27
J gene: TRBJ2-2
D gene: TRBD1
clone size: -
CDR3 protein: CASKPGQGTGELFF
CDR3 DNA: TGTGCCAGCAAGCCGGGACAGGGAACCGGGGAGCTGTTTTTT

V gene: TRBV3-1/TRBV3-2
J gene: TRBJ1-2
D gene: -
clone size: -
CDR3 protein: CASSRAGVYGYTF
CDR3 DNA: TGTGCCAGCAGCCGTGCAGGGGTCTATGGCTACACCTTC

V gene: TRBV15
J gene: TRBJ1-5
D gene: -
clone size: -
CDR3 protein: CATSRADQPQHF
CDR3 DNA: TGTGCCACCAGCAGAGCGGATCAGCCCCAGCATTTT

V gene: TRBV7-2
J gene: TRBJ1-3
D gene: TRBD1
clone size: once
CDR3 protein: CASSLAKGGLQGRNTIYF
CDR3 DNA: TGTGCCAGCAGCTTAGCCAAAGGGGGGTTACAGGGGAGAAACACCATATATTTT

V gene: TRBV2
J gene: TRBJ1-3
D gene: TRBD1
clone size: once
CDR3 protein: CASSQTGGNTIYF
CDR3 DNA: TGTGCCAGCAGTCAGACAGGGGGAAACACCATATATTTT

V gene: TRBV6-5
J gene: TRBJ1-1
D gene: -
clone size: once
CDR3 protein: CASSSGSFEAFF
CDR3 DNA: TGTGCCAGCAGCTCGGGATCTTTCGAAGCTTTCTTT

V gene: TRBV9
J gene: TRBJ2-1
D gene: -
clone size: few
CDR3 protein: CASSVVPRLGWINEQFF
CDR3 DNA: TGTGCCAGCAGCGTAGTTCCCCGACTTGGGTGGATAAATGAGCAGTTCTTC

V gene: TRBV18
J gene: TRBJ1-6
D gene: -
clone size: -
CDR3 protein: CASSPPGVGASPLHF
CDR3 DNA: TGTGCCAGCTCACCACCCGGGGTAGGAGCTTCACCCCTCCACTTT

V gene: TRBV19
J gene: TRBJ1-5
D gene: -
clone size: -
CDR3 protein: CASSPREGSNQPQHF
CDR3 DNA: TGTGCCAGTAGTCCACGGGAGGGTAGCAATCAGCCCCAGCATTTT

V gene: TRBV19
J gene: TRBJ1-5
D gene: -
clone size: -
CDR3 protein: CASSITGKVNQPQHF
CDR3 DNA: TGTGCCAGTAGTATAACAGGGAAGGTCAATCAGCCCCAGCATTTT

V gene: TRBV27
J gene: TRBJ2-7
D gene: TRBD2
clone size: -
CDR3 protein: CASSFRLAKYEQYF
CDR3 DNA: TGTGCCAGCAGTTTTCGACTAGCAAAGTACGAGCAGTACTTC

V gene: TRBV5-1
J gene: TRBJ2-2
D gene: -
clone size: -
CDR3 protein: CASSGGTANTGELFF
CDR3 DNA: TGCGCCAGCAGCGGCGGGACAGCGAACACCGGGGAGCTGTTTTTT

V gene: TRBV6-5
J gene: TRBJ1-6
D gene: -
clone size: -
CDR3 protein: CASSGQHNSPLHF
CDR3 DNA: TGTGCCAGCAGCGGACAGCATAATTCACCCCTCCACTTT

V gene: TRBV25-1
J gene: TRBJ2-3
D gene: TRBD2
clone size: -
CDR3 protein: CASSPGLAEGGTDTQYF
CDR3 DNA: TGTGCCAGCAGTCCGGGACTAGCGGAGGGGGGCACAGATACGCAGTATTTT

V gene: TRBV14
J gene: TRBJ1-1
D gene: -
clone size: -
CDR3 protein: CASSLRTGTPNTEAFF
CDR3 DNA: TGTGCCAGCAGCCTCAGAACCGGGACACCGAACACTGAAGCTTTCTTT

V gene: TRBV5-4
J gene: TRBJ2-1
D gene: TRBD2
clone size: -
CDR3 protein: CASSLAQLGLAGYNEQFF
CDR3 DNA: TGTGCCAGCAGCTTGGCCCAACTCGGACTAGCGGGATACAATGAGCAGTTCTTC

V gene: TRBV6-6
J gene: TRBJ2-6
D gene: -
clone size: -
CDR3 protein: CASSYSTGPGANVLTF
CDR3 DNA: TGTGCCAGCAGTTACTCAACTGGGCCTGGGGCCAACGTCCTGACTTTC

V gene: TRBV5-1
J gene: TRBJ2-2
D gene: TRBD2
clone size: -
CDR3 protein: CASSLLAGTFISGELFF
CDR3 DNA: TGCGCCAGCAGCTTGTTAGCGGGGACATTTATTAGCGGGGAGCTGTTTTTT

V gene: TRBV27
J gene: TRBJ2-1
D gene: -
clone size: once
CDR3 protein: CASSLAGTNEQFF
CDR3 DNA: TGTGCCAGCAGTTTAGCAGGAACCAATGAGCAGTTCTTC

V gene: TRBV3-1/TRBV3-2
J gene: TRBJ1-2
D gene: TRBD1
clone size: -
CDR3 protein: CASSQVGDRLNYGYTF
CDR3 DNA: TGTGCCAGCAGCCAAGTGGGGGACAGACTTAACTATGGCTACACCTTC

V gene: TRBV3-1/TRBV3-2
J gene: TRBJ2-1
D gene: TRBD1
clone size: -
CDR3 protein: CASSRDRVGYEQFF
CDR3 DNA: TGTGCCAGCAGCCGGGACAGGGTCGGTTACGAGCAGTTCTTC

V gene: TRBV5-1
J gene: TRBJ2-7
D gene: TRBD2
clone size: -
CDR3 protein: CASSFPTSGREAFYEQYF
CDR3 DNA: TGCGCCAGCAGCTTTCCAACTAGCGGGAGGGAAGCTTTCTACGAGCAGTACTTC

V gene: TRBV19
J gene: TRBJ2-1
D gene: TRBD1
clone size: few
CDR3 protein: CASSSGTGEYNEQFF
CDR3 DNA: TGTGCCAGTAGTTCAGGGACAGGGGAATACAATGAGCAGTTCTTC

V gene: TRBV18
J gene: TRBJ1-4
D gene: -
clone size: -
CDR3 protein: CASSPTAGGNEKLFF
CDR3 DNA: TGTGCCAGCTCACCAACGGCAGGAGGGAATGAAAAACTGTTTTTT

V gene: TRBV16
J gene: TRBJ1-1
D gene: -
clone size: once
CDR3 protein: CASSQSDRPGTEAFF
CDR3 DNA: TGTGCCAGCAGCCAATCGGACAGACCGGGGACTGAAGCTTTCTTT